This T cell receptor beta chain comes out of a study of blood T cells in healthy people across ages (dated by TCRdb to between 2014 and 2017). Describing the broader study: In model experiments, template switching captured roughly one uniquely barcoded TCR beta cDNA molecule for every two T cells. Age-related changes in TCR beta repertoire diversity were measured in the study by deep sequencing normalized with unique cDNA molecular identifiers. Donors were grouped into four age groups: young (average about 15 years), middle-aged (roughly 40), aged (approximately 67) and long-lived (around 80). Donors of different ages were randomly distributed across sequencing lanes to avoid experimental bias. Using the same blood draw, the study looked at two additional independent replicas of 1 million unique cDNA reads for two donors, one aged 18 to 30 and the other aged 80 or older. Broader findings and caveats from the paper: Bulk unsorted PBMC profiling prevented conclusive comparison of naive and antigen-experienced compartments. Compared with the aged group, more naive CD4+ T cells, fewer expanded clones and increased TCR diversity were shown by the long-lived group, suggesting age selection. The CMV infection status of donors was not known, potentially confounding age-related changes in expanded clonotypes. Estimates of total diversity based on one million sequenced T cells were regarded as lower bounds and as underestimates. There was a strong correlation between observed TCR beta diversity and the percentage of naive T cells measured by flow cytometry. As age increased, observed TCR beta diversity per million T cells dropped in a roughly linear way, and a significant reduction was already evident by age 40.

Donors were 39 systemically healthy Caucasian individuals from Russia aged about 6 to 100 years. Each donor gave about 10 milliliters of peripheral blood, drawn into EDTA-treated Vacutainer tubes. PBMCs were isolated by Ficoll-Paque density-gradient centrifugation, with at least 6 million obtained per sample. Trizol reagent was used to extract total RNA from the PBMCs, yielding at least 5.5 micrograms per sample. For every donor, flow cytometry on a PBMC aliquot measured the percentage of naive CD45RAhigh/CD27high T cells. The CDR3 numbers 16 residues from cysteine through phenylalanine. Just CDR3 DNA is preserved here, 48 bases in frame from base 1. The germline V gene (reference sequence) supplies CDR1 DFQATT and CDR2 SNEGSKA. Trimming leaves V shorter by 0 bases and J shorter by 7 bases, with the junction holding 10 bases beyond the gene matches. Notes on this clonotype: No antigen is known for it. Base quality data are lacking; no much larger clone is found one base away.

The library was generated by 5' RACE. TCRdb names Illumina HiSeq 2500 as the instrument used. A second PCR of about 6 to 11 cycles was performed with a sample-barcoded 5' primer and a J-beta primer mix. A template-switch 5' adaptor carrying 12 random nucleotides introduced a unique molecular identifier onto each TCR beta cDNA molecule. Each sample yielded at least 2.5 million CDR3-containing paired-end reads. All of the RNA was converted into first-strand cDNA using the Mint cDNA synthesis kit, with a TRBC-specific oligonucleotide serving as the primer. After uracil-DNA glycosylase treatment, a first 18-cycle PCR used universal primers M1SS and BC2_uni_R on all cDNA. For the original study's pipeline: For normalization, 1 million high-quality reads were randomly selected from each sample, with every read carrying a distinct molecular identifier. Reads with shared molecular identifiers were discarded instead of being binned into consensus sequences. MiTCR, run with a Q25 quality threshold and the strictest error-elimination algorithm, handled CDR3 identification, clonotype clustering and error correction. A nonparametric unseen species model with Euler transformation was used to estimate a lower bound on total TCR beta diversity. In TCRdb, the public reads were trimmed at Q25 with fastp and aligned with MiXCR, with productive beta chains retained. Here each entry gathers all rows of one CDR3 protein and keeps the most common genes and DNA. TCRdb, not the original authors, processed these V and J calls. A total of some 1.5 million distinct CDR3 sequences appear in this sample, roughly two fifths of them only once. The ten largest clones add up to approximately 4.1% of the sample.

Sequencing was performed on blood. Here the chain combines TRBV20-1 and TRBJ2-7, with 12 bases aligning to TRBD2. The receptor comes from a woman between 18 and 29 years old in good health. CDR3 region: CSARELAGGSTKEQYF. The DNA sequence is as follows: TGCAGTGCTAGAGAACTAGCGGGAGGATCTACTAAGGAGCAGTACTTC.